This TCR beta chain was identified during a study of CXCR3-negative and CXCR3-positive naive CD8 T cells. Overall study context: There were approximately 150 million TRB reads altogether, and each library had about 1.5 +/- 0.3 million of them. General study findings and limits: TRB CDR3s were more hydrophobic in CXCR3-positive than in CXCR3-negative naive cells.

Subsets of CD8+ T cells were each sorted in triplicate at 300,000 or so cells apiece. Naive CD8+ T cells displayed a CD45RO-CCR7+CD27+CD95- phenotype. The CDR3 sequence is 12 residues long. Germline CDR1 is LNHDA and CDR2 is SQIVND (reference sequence). Via 5' RACE with UMI labels, TRB cDNA libraries were prepared. TCRdb re-called the 5' RACE reads; every CDR3 protein appears as one record, without DNA. The sample totals around 80,000 distinct CDR3 sequences. As for this clonotype: What it binds is not known.

This chain uses TRBV19 with TRBJ2-4. Material for sequencing was naive CXCR3+ CD8+ T cells from blood. The sample's subset: CD45RO-CCR7+CD27+CD95- naive CD8+ T cells expressing CXCR3 (TNR3+). This TCR was recovered from a human donor in good health. Some clones in this sample may be carry-over from other donors' samples. This chain's CDR3 is CASSIEGNIQYF.